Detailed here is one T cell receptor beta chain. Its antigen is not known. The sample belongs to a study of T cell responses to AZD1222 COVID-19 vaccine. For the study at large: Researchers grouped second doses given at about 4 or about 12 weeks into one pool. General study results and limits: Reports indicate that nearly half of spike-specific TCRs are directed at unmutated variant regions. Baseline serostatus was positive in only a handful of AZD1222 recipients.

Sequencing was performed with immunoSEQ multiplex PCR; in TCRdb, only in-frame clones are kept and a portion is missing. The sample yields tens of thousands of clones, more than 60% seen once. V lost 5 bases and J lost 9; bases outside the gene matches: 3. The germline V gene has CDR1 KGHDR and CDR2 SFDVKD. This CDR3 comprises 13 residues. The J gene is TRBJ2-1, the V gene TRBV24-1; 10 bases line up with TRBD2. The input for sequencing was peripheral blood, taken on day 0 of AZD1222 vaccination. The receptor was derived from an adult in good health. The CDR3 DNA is TGTGCCACCAGTGGGACTAGCGGCGGTGAGCAGTTCTTC. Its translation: CATSGTSGGEQFF.